This TCR beta chain comes out of a study of shared clonotypes between healthy human individuals. The wider study: Per-donor plates numbered three CD4 naive, three CD4 memory, two CD8 naive and one CD8 memory.

The CDR3 contains 13 residues. V lost 3 bases and J 5 bases, leaving 10 bases between the germline ends. From germline, CDR1 is MNHNY and CDR2 SVGAGI (reference sequence). Generated by immunoSEQ multiplex PCR, the TCRdb table keeps only in-frame clones and is missing some. The sample lists roughly 1 million clones, 65% to 80% seen once, with approximately 1.3% in the top ten. A CD45RA+ naive subset and a CD45RA-negative memory subset were split from CD4+ cells. Details on this clone: Other nucleotide sequences in the sample specify the same CDR3.

The sequence derives from a man between 18 and 29 years old in good health. The V gene is TRBV6-6, the J gene TRBJ2-5; tentative D call: TRBD1 (6 bases). Sequencing used memory CD4+ T cells sorted from blood. Subset in this sample: CD45RA-negative fraction. The CDR3 coding sequence is TGTGCCAGCAGTTATGGGACAAGGGAGACCCAGTACTTC. Encoded protein: CASSYGTRETQYF.